The 18 T cell receptor beta chains listed next were all sequenced from one sample in a study of T cells in Graves' hyperthyroidism and ophthalmopathy. Using RNA transcripts as the source, TCR beta CDR3 regions were amplified. HTBI primers were employed in a first-round RT-PCR of the TCR CDR3. TCRdb re-called the multiplex PCR reads with MiXCR, one entry per CDR3 protein. In the table there are hundreds of thousands of distinct CDR3 sequences, about 24% of which are singletons. Source material: blood. The receptors come from a woman under 40 with Graves' ophthalmopathy.

The table lists this clonotype with many counts. The chain links TRBV6-1 to TRBJ1-2; weak D call: TRBD1 (6 bases). CDR1 and CDR2 (germline): MNHNS, SASEGT. This CDR3 has 14 residues. V was clipped by 8 bases and J by 3 bases, with 16 bases between them. The CDR3: CASPRRGGHYGYTF. The CDR3, as DNA: TGTGCCAGCCCTAGACGGGGGGGCCACTATGGCTACACCTTC.

The sample holds a few counts of this clonotype. The chain has TRBV29-1 and TRBJ2-4; 7 nucleotides agree with TRBD2. The J segment lost 1 base and the V segment lost 3 bases, leaving 3 bases of the junction unmatched. Germline loops: CDR1 SQVTM, CDR2 ANQGSEA. The CDR3 runs 14 residues. The CDR3 DNA follows: TGCAGCGTTGATGGGGGGGACGCCAAAAACATTCAGTACTTC. Its protein product is CSVDGGDAKNIQYF.

This clonotype appeared a few times. The junction does not match germline at one end; this may be a read error. This chain uses TRBV28 with TRBJ2-7; 12 bases map to TRBD2. The germline CDR1 and CDR2 sequences are MDHEN and SYDVKM. The CDR3 is made up of 14 amino acids. CDR3 residues: CASSILNLAGGEDF. The CDR3 region has the DNA TGTGCCAGCAGTATCCTCAATCTAGCGGGAGGGGAAGACTTC.

This chain links TRBV6-2 or TRBV6-3 with TRBJ2-2; 9 bases align to TRBD2. The CDR3 consists of 19 residues. With V trimmed by 2 bases and J by 0 bases, 10 bases remained unmatched. In germline, CDR1 is MNHEY, CDR2 SVGEGT. The CDR3 spells CASSYGPLAGVTNTGELFF. CDR3 sequence (DNA): TGTGCCAGCAGTTACGGCCCACTAGCGGGCGTGACGAACACCGGGGAGCTGTTTTTT.

The chain uses TRBV5-1 and TRBJ1-1; the D gene is possibly TRBD1 (6 bases). Germline CDR1 is SGHRS and CDR2 is YFSETQ. The CDR3 extends over 13 amino acids. The ends were cut back, 6 bases at V and 1 base at J, with 10 bases in the middle. In DNA, the CDR3 is TGCGCCAGCACCCAACAGGGGAACACTGAAGCTTTCTTT. Protein: CASTQQGNTEAFF.

This clonotype was counted ten times or more. J is TRBJ1-2 and V is TRBV6-5; tentative D call: TRBD1 (6 bases). The CDR3 spans 13 residues. Germline-derived CDR1 and CDR2 are MNHEY and SVGAGI. V gave up 0 bases and J gave up 4 bases, with 6 bases separating them. The CDR3 protein is CASSYSGGYGYTF. DNA of the CDR3: TGTGCCAGCAGTTACTCAGGGGGCTATGGCTACACCTTC.

The rearrangement links TRBV6-1 to TRBJ1-2, with D possibly being TRBD1 (5 bases). The CDR3 consists of 17 residues. Trimming took off 1 base at V and 2 bases at J, with 17 bases between the two ends. Germline V lookup: CDR1 MNHNS, CDR2 SASEGT. The CDR3 loop reads CASSEGGRVGFNYGYTF. CDR3 sequence (DNA): TGTGCCAGCAGTGAAGGGGGCAGGGTGGGGTTCAACTATGGCTACACCTTC.

This clonotype has ten or more counts. The chain couples TRBV24-1 to TRBJ2-2; D is undetermined. The CDR3 loop spans 13 amino acids. V was pared by 11 bases and J by 0 bases, with 9 bases between. Germline values: CDR1 KGHDR, CDR2 SFDVKD. The CDR3 is CAIRSPNTGELFF. In nucleotides, the CDR3 is TGTGCCATTAGGAGCCCGAACACCGGGGAGCTGTTTTTT.

The chain recombines TRBV28 with TRBJ1-3; TRBD1 agrees at 8 bases. The CDR3 runs 17 residues. CDR1 is MDHEN and CDR2 is SYDVKM in the germline V gene. Trimming at V came to 2 bases and at J to 0 bases, leaving 6 bases not matched to a gene. CDR3 loop: CASSLPHRGTSGNTIYF. In DNA form, the CDR3 reads TGTGCCAGCAGTTTACCACACAGGGGGACCTCTGGAAACACCATATATTTT.

The chain has TRBV10-3 and TRBJ2-7; maybe TRBD2 (5 bases). Germline CDR1 is ENHRY and CDR2 is SYGVKD. The CDR3 contains 14 residues. Trimming removed 4 bases from V and 1 base from J, with 11 bases in between. Here the CDR3 DNA reads TGTGCCATCAGTGGGGGTGAGGGATCCTACGAGCAGTACTTC. It specifies CAISGGEGSYEQYF.

There are many counts of this clonotype. The chain employs TRBV12-3 or TRBV12-4 and TRBJ2-5; 8 nucleotides agree with TRBD1. This CDR3 is 16 amino acids long. After removal of 6 bases from V and 7 bases from J, the junction contained 16 bases not matched to a gene. The CDR3 sequence: CASRRGQGPLPRTQYF. The DNA for the CDR3 is TGTGCCAGCAGGCGAGGACAGGGCCCTCTCCCCAGGACCCAGTACTTC.

The J gene is TRBJ1-5, the V gene TRBV6-2 or TRBV6-3; D is uncertain. V lost 7 bases, J lost 4 bases, and 14 bases lay in between. CDR3 length: 14 residues. Germline V lookup: CDR1 MNHEY, CDR2 SVGEGT. The CDR3 DNA is TGTGCCAGCAAGTTTGGCACGGGGAATCAGCCCCAGCATTTT. It encodes CASKFGTGNQPQHF.

The V call is TRBV20-1, the J call TRBJ2-5, with TRBD2 identical over 13 bases. The trim removed 3 bases at V and 6 bases at J, leaving 13 bases unmatched. CDR3 length: 17 residues. Germline CDR1 DFQATT, CDR2 SNEGSKA (reference sequence). The CDR3 DNA sequence: TGCAGTGCTAGGACTAGCGGGGGGCGGGAAGGCTTACAGACCCAGTACTTC. Its translation is CSARTSGGREGLQTQYF.

This clonotype was picked up many times. The chain has TRBV20-1 and TRBJ2-7; the match to TRBD2 covers 9 bases. CDR1 and CDR2 from the germline V gene are DFQATT and SNEGSKA (reference sequence). Trimming cost V 2 bases and J 4 bases; bases outside gene matches: 9. CDR3 length: 15 amino acids. The DNA of the CDR3 is TGCAGTGCTAGAACCCTGAGCGGGGGGCTATACGAGCAGTACTTC. Translating it yields CSARTLSGGLYEQYF.

This chain uses TRBV18 with TRBJ1-3, with D perhaps TRBD1 (5 bases). CDR1 KGHSH and CDR2 LQKENI come from the germline V gene. V lost 3 bases, J lost 0 bases, and 15 bases lay in between. CDR3 length: 17 amino acids. The CDR3 coding sequence is TGTGCCAGCTCACCTTCGGTGGAGGGGCACTCTGGAAACACCATATATTTT. Translating it yields CASSPSVEGHSGNTIYF.

The rearrangement joins TRBV6-1 to TRBJ2-7; TRBD2 aligns across 10 bases. The ends lost 4 bases at V and 2 bases at J; junction bases unmatched: 5. Germline values: CDR1 MNHNS, CDR2 SASEGT. CDR3 size: 15 residues. CDR3: CASSAGTSETYEQYF. DNA of the CDR3: TGTGCCAGCAGTGCCGGGACTAGCGAGACCTACGAGCAGTACTTC.

With respect to this clonotype: An end of the junction does not agree with germline; a read error may underlie this. The chain recombines TRBV5-4 with TRBJ2-7; 9 bases line up with TRBD2. The CDR3 contains 15 residues. The germline gives CDR1 SGHNT, CDR2 YYREEE (reference sequence). The CDR3 nucleotides read TGTGCCAGCAGCTCCCTTTTAGCGGGGGCCTACGAGAAGTACTTC. This encodes CASSSLLAGAYEKYF.

This clonotype was seen ten or more times. J is TRBJ1-2 and V is TRBV9; 9 bases are shared with TRBD1. Trimming took 0 bases from V and 8 from J; bases not matched to a gene: 8. The CDR3 spans 15 residues. Germline V gives CDR1 SGDLS, CDR2 YYNGEE. CDR3 DNA sequence: TGTGCCAGCAGCGTAGCCGCACAGGGGGCGGGCGGCTACACCTTC. This translates into CASSVAAQGAGGYTF.